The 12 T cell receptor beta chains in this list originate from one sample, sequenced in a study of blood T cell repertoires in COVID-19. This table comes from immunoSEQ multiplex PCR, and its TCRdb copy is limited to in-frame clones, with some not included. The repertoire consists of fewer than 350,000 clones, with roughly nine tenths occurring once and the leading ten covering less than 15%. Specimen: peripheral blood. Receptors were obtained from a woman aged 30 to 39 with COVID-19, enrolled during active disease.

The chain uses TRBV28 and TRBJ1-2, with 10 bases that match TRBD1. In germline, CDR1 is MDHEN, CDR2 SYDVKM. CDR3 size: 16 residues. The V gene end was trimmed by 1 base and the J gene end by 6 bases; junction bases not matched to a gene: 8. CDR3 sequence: CASSLSRGQGVNGYTF. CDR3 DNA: TGTGCCAGCAGTTTATCCCGTGGACAGGGGGTAAATGGCTACACCTTC.

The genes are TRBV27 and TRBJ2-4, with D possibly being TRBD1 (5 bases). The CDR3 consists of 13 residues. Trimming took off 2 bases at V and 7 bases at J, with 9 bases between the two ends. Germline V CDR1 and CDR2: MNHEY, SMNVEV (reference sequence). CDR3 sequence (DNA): TGTGCCAGCAGTTTAGCAGGGAAGAACATTCAGTACTTC. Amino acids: CASSLAGKNIQYF.

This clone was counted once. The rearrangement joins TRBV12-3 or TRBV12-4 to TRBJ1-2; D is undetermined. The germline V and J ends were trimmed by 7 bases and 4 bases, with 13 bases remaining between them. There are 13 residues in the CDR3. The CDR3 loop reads CASTPRGSYGYTF. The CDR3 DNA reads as TGTGCCAGCACTCCTAGAGGATCCTATGGCTACACCTTC.

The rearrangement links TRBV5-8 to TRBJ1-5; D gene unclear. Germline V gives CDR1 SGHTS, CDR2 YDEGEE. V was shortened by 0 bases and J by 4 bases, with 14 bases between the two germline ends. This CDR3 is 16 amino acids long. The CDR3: CASSLAGQALNQPQHF. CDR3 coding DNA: TGTGCCAGCAGCTTGGCTGGGCAGGCTTTGAATCAGCCCCAGCATTTT. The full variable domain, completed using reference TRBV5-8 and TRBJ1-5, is EAGVTQSPTHLIKTRGQQATLRCSPISGHTSVYWYQQALGLGLQFLLWYDEGEERNRGNFPPRFSGRQFPNYSSELNVNALELEDSALYLCASSLAGQALNQPQHFGDGTRLSIL.

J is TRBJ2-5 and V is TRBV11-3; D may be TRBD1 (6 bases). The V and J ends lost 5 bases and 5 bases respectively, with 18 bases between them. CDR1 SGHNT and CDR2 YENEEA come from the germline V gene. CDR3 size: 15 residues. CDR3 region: CASSHGPQGVETQYF. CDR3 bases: TGTGCCAGCAGCCACGGACCACAGGGAGTGGAGACCCAGTACTTC.

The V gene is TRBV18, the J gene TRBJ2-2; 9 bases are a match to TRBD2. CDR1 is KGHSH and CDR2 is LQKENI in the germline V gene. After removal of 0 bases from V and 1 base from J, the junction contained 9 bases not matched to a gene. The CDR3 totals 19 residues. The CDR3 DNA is TGTGCCAGCTCACCACCGGGCGGACTAGCGCGAGGGAACACCGGGGAGCTGTTTTTT. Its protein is CASSPPGGLARGNTGELFF.

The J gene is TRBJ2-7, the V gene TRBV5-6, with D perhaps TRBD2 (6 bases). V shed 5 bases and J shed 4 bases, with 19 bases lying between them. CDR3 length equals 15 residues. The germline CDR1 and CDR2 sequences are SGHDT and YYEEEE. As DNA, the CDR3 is TGTGCCAGCAGAACCGGGAGCCTGAGGGGATACGAGCAGTACTTC. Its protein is CASRTGSLRGYEQYF.

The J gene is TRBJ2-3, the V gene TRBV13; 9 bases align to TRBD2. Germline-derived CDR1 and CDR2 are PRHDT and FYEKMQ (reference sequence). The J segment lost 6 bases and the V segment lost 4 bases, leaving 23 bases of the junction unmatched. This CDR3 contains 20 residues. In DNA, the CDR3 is TGTGCCAGCAGCTCGAGACTAAAACAAACAGCGGGACTAGCTGGGGATACGCAGTATTTT. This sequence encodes CASSSRLKQTAGLAGDTQYF.

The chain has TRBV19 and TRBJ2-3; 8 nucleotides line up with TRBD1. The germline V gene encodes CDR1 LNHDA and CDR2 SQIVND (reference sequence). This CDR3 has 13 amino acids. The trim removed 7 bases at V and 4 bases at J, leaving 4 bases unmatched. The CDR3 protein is CASNQGAADTQYF. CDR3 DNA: TGTGCCAGTAATCAGGGGGCCGCAGATACGCAGTATTTT. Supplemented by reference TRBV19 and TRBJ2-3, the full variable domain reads DGGITQSPKYLFRKEGQNVTLSCEQNLNHDAMYWYRQDPGQGLRLIYYSQIVNDFQKGDIAEGYSVSREKKESFPLTVTSAQKNPTAFYLCASNQGAADTQYFGPGTRLTVL.

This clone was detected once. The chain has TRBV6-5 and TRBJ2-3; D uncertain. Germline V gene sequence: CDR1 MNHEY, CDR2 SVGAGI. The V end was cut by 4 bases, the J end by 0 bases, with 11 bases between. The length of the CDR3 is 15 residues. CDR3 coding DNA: TGTGCCAGCAGTTCCTCAGAGACTAGCACAGATACGCAGTATTTT. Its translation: CASSSSETSTDTQYF.

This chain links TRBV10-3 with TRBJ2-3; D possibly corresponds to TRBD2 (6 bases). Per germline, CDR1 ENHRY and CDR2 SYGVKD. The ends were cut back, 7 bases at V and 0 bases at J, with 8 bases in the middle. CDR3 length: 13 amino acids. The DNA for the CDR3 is TGTGCCATCATGGCGGGGAGCACAGATACGCAGTATTTT. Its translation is CAIMAGSTDTQYF.

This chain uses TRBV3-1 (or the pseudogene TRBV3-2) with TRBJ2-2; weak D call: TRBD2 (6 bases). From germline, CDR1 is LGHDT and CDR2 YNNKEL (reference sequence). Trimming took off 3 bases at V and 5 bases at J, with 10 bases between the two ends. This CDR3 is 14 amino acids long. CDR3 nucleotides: TGTGCCAGCAGCCACAGGGAGGTGACCGGGGAGCTGTTTTTT. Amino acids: CASSHREVTGELFF.